The 17 T cell receptor beta chains presented below share a single source sample, sequenced in a study of identical twins. Using its own MiXCR run on the 5' RACE reads, TCRdb lists one record per CDR3 protein. The sample carries 1.5 million to 2 million distinct CDR3 sequences, about 32% recorded once. The source material was cord blood. The receptors come from a newborn girl in good health.

The rearrangement uses TRBV28 and TRBJ2-1; perhaps D is TRBD1 or TRBD2 (5 bases each). V was cut by 5 bases and J by 8 bases, with 19 bases left in between. The CDR3 length is 15 residues. The germline CDR1 and CDR2 sequences are MDHEN and SYDVKM. CDR3 loop: CASSGDPSGIHEQFF. CDR3 sequence (DNA): TGTGCCAGCAGTGGGGACCCCTCGGGGATTCATGAGCAGTTCTTC.

As to this clonotype: This sequence may be a read error, since a much larger clone differs from it by one base. This sequence joins TRBV29-1 and TRBJ2-7; D remains ambiguous. Between the trimmed V and J ends, which lost 1 base and 7 bases, there was a span of 17 bases. Germline CDR1 reads SQVTM; CDR2 reads ANQGSEA. The CDR3 loop spans 14 amino acids. CDR3 amino acids: CSVEGLDLYNEQYF. CDR3 coding DNA: TGCAGCGTTGAAGGCCTAGACCTCTACAATGAGCAGTACTTC.

This clonotype was counted between two and nine times. The chain is built from TRBV12-3 or TRBV12-4 and TRBJ1-2, with D tentatively TRBD1 (6 bases). Deletions cut 3 bases from V and 4 bases from J, with 12 bases between. There are 14 residues in the CDR3. The CDR3, as DNA: TGTGCCAGCAGTTTGCGGACAGCCTTCTATGGCTACACCTTC. Protein: CASSLRTAFYGYTF.

The rearrangement uses TRBV9 and TRBJ2-1; the match to TRBD2 covers 10 bases. The CDR3 runs to 13 residues. The germline V gene encodes CDR1 SGDLS and CDR2 YYNGEE. V shed 6 bases, J shed 9 bases, and the junction held 6 bases outside the gene matches. Written as DNA, the CDR3 is TGTGCCAGCACTGCTAGCGGGAGTGCTGAGCAGTTCTTC. This codes for CASTASGSAEQFF.

The chain uses TRBV28 and TRBJ2-3; D ambiguous. V gave up 5 bases and J gave up 10 bases, with 13 bases separating them. This CDR3 region has 12 residues. Germline CDR1 is MDHEN and CDR2 is SYDVKM. For the CDR3, the DNA is TGTGCCAGCAGTCCTCTACTCCCTGCGCAGTATTTT. Protein: CASSPLLPAQYF.

The chain is built from TRBV7-2 and TRBJ2-3; the match to TRBD2 covers 13 bases. Trimming at V came to 0 bases and at J to 8 bases, leaving 14 bases not matched to a gene. The CDR3 is made up of 19 amino acids. Per germline, CDR1 SGHTA and CDR2 FQGNSA. CDR3 sequence reads: CASSLAYVSTSGGAGTQYF. The CDR3 region has the DNA TGTGCCAGCAGCTTAGCTTATGTCTCAACTAGCGGGGGGGCCGGTACGCAGTATTTT.

V and J are TRBV6-6 and TRBJ1-5; 9 bases are shared with TRBD1. Germline lookup yields CDR1 MNHNY and CDR2 SVGAGI (reference sequence). J was trimmed by 0 bases and V by 5 bases; bases with no gene match: 8. This CDR3 contains 17 residues. CDR3 nucleotide sequence: TGTGCCAGCAGTACTTACAGGGGGCCGTATAGCAATCAGCCCCAGCATTTT. Its translation: CASSTYRGPYSNQPQHF.

The V and J genes are TRBV14 and TRBJ2-3, with 9 bases identical to TRBD1. J gave up 0 bases and V 5 bases, and 6 bases lay outside the gene matches. CDR1 and CDR2 (germline): SGHDN, FVKESK. The CDR3 extends over 16 amino acids. The CDR3 sequence is CASSRLQGASTDTQYF. CDR3 nucleotide sequence: TGTGCCAGCAGCAGATTACAGGGGGCTAGCACAGATACGCAGTATTTT.

There are a few counts of this clonotype. The chain couples TRBV29-1 to TRBJ2-7, with TRBD2 matching over 8 bases. The CDR3 has 14 residues. Germline V CDR1 and CDR2: SQVTM, ANQGSEA. Trimming removed 6 bases from V and 5 bases from J; junction bases left unmatched: 12. The DNA for the CDR3 is TGCAGCGTCGTTCCCGGGACTAGGCTCCACGAGCAGTACTTC. Its translation is CSVVPGTRLHEQYF.

This chain connects TRBV29-1 to TRBJ2-2, with 8 bases identical to TRBD2. The junction had 7 bases not matched to a gene; V was cut back by 7 bases and J by 6 bases. The CDR3 length is 13 residues. Germline assignment: CDR1 SQVTM and CDR2 ANQGSEA. CDR3 DNA: TGCAGCGCTTTGGCGGGAGGACCCGGGGAGCTGTTTTTT. Encoded protein: CSALAGGPGELFF.

This clonotype has more than one count but fewer than ten. The chain has TRBV20-1 and TRBJ2-1; a possible D gene is TRBD2 (6 bases). The CDR3 contains 14 residues. V was shortened by 2 bases and J by 5 bases, with 13 bases between the two germline ends. Germline V gene lookup returns CDR1 DFQATT and CDR2 SNEGSKA (reference sequence). The CDR3 DNA reads as TGCAGTGCTAGATCCCTAGCGCTCAACAATGAGCAGTTCTTC. Its protein is CSARSLALNNEQFF.

The rearrangement links TRBV20-1 to TRBJ2-6; 7 nucleotides agree with TRBD1. The V gene's germline CDR1 is DFQATT and CDR2 SNEGSKA (reference sequence). V was pared by 3 bases and J by 0 bases, with 11 bases of the junction left unmatched. The CDR3 sequence is 18 residues long. CDR3 region: CSARFHRGPFSGANVLTF. DNA for the CDR3: TGCAGTGCTAGGTTCCACAGGGGCCCCTTCTCTGGGGCCAACGTCCTGACTTTC.

J is TRBJ1-2 and V is TRBV27, with D perhaps matching TRBD1 (5 bases). The CDR3 is 14 residues long. CDR1 and CDR2 from the germline V gene are MNHEY and SMNVEV (reference sequence). Trimming shortened V by 2 bases and J by 7 bases, and 14 bases separated the two germline ends. The CDR3 region is CASSLTPDTVGYTF. The CDR3 region has the DNA TGTGCCAGCAGTTTAACCCCGGACACAGTTGGCTACACCTTC.

The chain uses TRBV20-1 and TRBJ2-3; 8 positions match TRBD2. This CDR3 is built from 14 residues. Germline lookup yields CDR1 DFQATT and CDR2 SNEGSKA (reference sequence). V was pared by 2 bases and J by 3 bases, with 4 bases of the junction left unmatched. Written as DNA, the CDR3 is TGCAGTGCTAGAATAGCGGGGTTGACAGATACGCAGTATTTT. Translation gives CSARIAGLTDTQYF.

The chain uses TRBV12-3 or TRBV12-4 and TRBJ2-1; D gene unclear. V lost 2 bases, J lost 4 bases, and 12 bases lay in between. CDR3 length: 15 residues. In nucleotides, the CDR3 is TGTGCCAGCAGTTTACCACCGAACCGTTACAATGAGCAGTTCTTC. Amino acids: CASSLPPNRYNEQFF.

This clonotype was counted only a few times. The rearrangement joins TRBV2 to TRBJ2-7, with D unclear. The germline CDR1 and CDR2 sequences are SNHLY and FYNNEI. The CDR3 has 11 residues. Trimming removed 7 bases at V and 7 bases at J, with 11 bases between. The CDR3 sequence is CASTTVGEQYF. CDR3 in DNA: TGTGCCAGCACCACCGTGGGTGAGCAGTACTTC.

The chain couples TRBV4-2 to TRBJ2-3; 8 bases are a match to TRBD2. Germline V gives CDR1 LGHNA, CDR2 YNFKEQ. Trimming took 0 bases from V and 1 from J; bases not matched to a gene: 3. The CDR3 covers 16 residues. CDR3 loop: CASSQEGRGGTDTQYF. Written as DNA, the CDR3 is TGTGCCAGCAGCCAAGAAGGGCGGGGGGGCACAGATACGCAGTATTTT.